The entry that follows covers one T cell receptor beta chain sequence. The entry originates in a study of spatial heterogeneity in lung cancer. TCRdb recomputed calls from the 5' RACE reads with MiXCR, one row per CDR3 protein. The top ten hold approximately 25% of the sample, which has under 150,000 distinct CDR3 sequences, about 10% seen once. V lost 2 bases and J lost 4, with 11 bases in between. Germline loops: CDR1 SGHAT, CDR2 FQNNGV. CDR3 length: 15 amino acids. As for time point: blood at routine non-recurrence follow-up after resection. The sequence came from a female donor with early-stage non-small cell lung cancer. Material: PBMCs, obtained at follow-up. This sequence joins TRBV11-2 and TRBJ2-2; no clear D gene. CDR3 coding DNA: TGTGCCAGCAGCTTATTTGAGCGTAGCACCGGGGAGCTGTTTTTT. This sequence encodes CASSLFERSTGELFF.